Reported below is one T cell receptor beta chain. Its antigen is not identified. A much bigger clone sits one base away, suggesting this may be a read error. This sample is part of a study of T cell repertoires in cytomegalovirus infection. For the study at large: Public TCR beta signature analysis indicated the presence of both CMV infection and matching HLA type. Study-wide findings and caveats: People with CMV and the relevant HLA were identified by cumulative public TCR beta family frequency. The response measured ex vivo was dominated by TCR beta clonotypes (HLA-C-restricted and CMV-specific).

Each CDR3 protein gets one entry after TCRdb re-called the reads with MiXCR. The sample lists about 900,000 distinct CDR3 sequences, 30% to 40% seen once, with roughly an eighth in the top ten. With V trimmed by 7 bases and J by 4 bases, 11 bases remained unmatched. CDR3 length: 15 residues. Germline CDR1 and CDR2: MNHEY and SMNVEV (reference sequence). This chain joins TRBV27 and TRBJ1-2; 8 positions agree with TRBD1. The sample was cultured CD8+ T cells from PBMCs, taken from culture after CMV antigen stimulation. This clonotype originated in a human donor in good health (CMV status not recorded). Some clones in this sample may be carry-over from other donors' samples. The CDR3 region is CASNTNQGARYGYTF. The CDR3 nucleotides read TGTGCCAGCAACACGAATCAGGGGGCGCGCTATGGCTACACCTTC.